This T cell receptor (beta chain) was found in a study of blood T cell repertoires in COVID-19 (TCRdb year 2020). Regarding the complete study: Collaborator samples came from the United States, Italy and Spain and covered acute and convalescent phases of COVID-19. The material from the prospective study consisted of cDNA or gDNA derived from T cells, B-cell-depleted T cells, or PBMCs. Subjects who had been exposed to COVID-19, were actively infected with it, or had recovered from it provided the deeply sampled blood TCRbeta repertoires that made up the dataset. The repertoires were made available in a free public database intended to serve as a resource for research on the immune response to SARS-CoV-2. The samples were drawn from the first 160 participants of the ongoing ImmuneRACE study and from 1,200 or so subjects provided by 6 global collaborators. The sample metadata nearly always contained a de-identified subject ID, COVID-19 status, age in years and sex. Where available, HLA class I and class II types were obtained from metadata supplied by the sample provider rather than from assay-based typing. Broader findings and caveats from the paper: The amount of clinical and demographic metadata varied by source and participant and was provided uncurated.

Whole blood was collected in K2EDTA tubes by collaborating institutions according to the institutions' own protocols. Collaborator samples were shipped for TCRbeta analysis as frozen whole blood, isolated PBMCs, or DNA extracted from either sample type. The immunoSEQ Assay, a bias-controlled multiplex PCR, was used to amplify TCRbeta CDR3 regions from genomic DNA. In the source study's methods: Nucleated cell counts per sample were estimated from amplification of reference gene primers within the assay. Sequence reads were collapsed and filtered to measure the absolute abundance of every unique TCRbeta CDR3 rearrangement. For each sample, productive Simpson clonality was calculated by taking the square root of Simpson's diversity index across productive rearrangements. In TCRdb, the immuneACCESS table is reduced to in-frame sequences with V and J assigned. These tables do not hold every clone; where another copy was compared, an unresolved V gene accounts for under half, and the others remain unexplained. The DNA was the basis for D and trimming; V, J and clone size are from that table. The sample has around 65,000 clones on record, under 85% of them singletons. Approximately 17% of the sample is in the top ten clones.

Per the germline V gene, MNHEY is the CDR1 and SVGAGI is the CDR2. From its cysteine to its phenylalanine, the CDR3 spans 12 amino acids. Just CDR3 DNA is preserved here, 36 bases in frame from base 1. V lost 2 bases and J lost 6 bases; the stretch between them is 7 bases long. Comments on this clone: Its antigen is currently not known. Base qualities are not recorded, but no much larger clone differs from it by a single base.

Source material: peripheral blood. The sequence was obtained from a man in his 60s with acute or convalescent COVID-19. The sequence joins TRBV6-5 to TRBJ1-1, with the D gene not clear enough to name. In nucleotide form, the sequence is TGTGCCAGCAGTTACCCGCAGGCTGAAGCTTTCTTT. Protein translation: CASSYPQAEAFF.